This T cell receptor (beta chain) comes out of a study of regulatory T cells in long-lasting Graves disease. The study's findings and limits: Newly diagnosed Graves' patients exceeded persistent ones in TCR diversity.

Assembly of TCR beta libraries relied on iRepertoire HTBI primers together with Arm-PCR of CDR3 regions. Each CDR3 protein gets one entry after TCRdb re-called the multiplex PCR reads with MiXCR. This sample carries 350,000 to 500,000 distinct CDR3 sequences, 16% of them seen once, and the ten largest clones take less than 30%. Germline V gives CDR1 MGHRA, CDR2 YSYEKL. The CDR3 has 13 residues. The V segment lost 6 bases and the J segment 1 base; nucleotides outside the gene matches: 2. This clonotype has ten or more counts. Antigen specificity is unknown. The time point is: newly diagnosed GD, antithyroid drugs for less than 3 months. With RNA extracted from PBMCs as input, the TCR library was made. These records were also assigned to another study, of T cells in Graves' hyperthyroidism and ophthalmopathy.

The chain couples TRBV4-1 to TRBJ2-7; 8 bases are a match to TRBD2. The material sequenced was peripheral blood mononuclear cells (PBMCs), taken at new diagnosis, from a patient treated with antithyroid drugs. This receptor was identified in a woman aged 18-29 years with Graves disease. CDR3 residues: CASRGLGSYEQYF. CDR3 nucleotide sequence: TGCGCCAGCAGGGGACTAGGTTCCTACGAGCAGTACTTC.